The TCR beta chain described here comes from a study of blood T cell repertoires in COVID-19. Study at large: COVID-19 samples collected from the United States, Italy and Spain covered acute and convalescent phases. PBMCs, B-cell-depleted T cells, or T cells were the source of the cDNA or gDNA that made up the material.

While infection was still active, Seattle patients were enrolled and then followed longitudinally. Under the authors' procedure: The authors estimated nucleated cell counts from reference gene primer amplification. The assay was immunoSEQ multiplex PCR, and TCRdb's table has in-frame clones only and misses some. V and J calls and clone size are given by that table; D and trimming were obtained from the DNA. The sample has 200,000 to 300,000 clones, 65% to 90% seen once. The TCR sequence derives from a man in his fifties or sixties with COVID-19, enrolled during active disease. The sequencing sample was made of peripheral blood.

CDR3 in DNA: TGTGCCAGCATTGGTACAGGGTCCTACAATGAGCAGTTCTTC. Its translation is CASIGTGSYNEQFF. The J gene is TRBJ2-1, the V gene TRBV6-6; the D gene is possibly TRBD1 (6 bases). Germline CDR1 reads MNHNY; CDR2 reads SVGAGI (reference sequence). The CDR3 is made up of 14 amino acids. The ends were cut back, 7 bases at V and 1 base at J, with 11 bases in the middle.